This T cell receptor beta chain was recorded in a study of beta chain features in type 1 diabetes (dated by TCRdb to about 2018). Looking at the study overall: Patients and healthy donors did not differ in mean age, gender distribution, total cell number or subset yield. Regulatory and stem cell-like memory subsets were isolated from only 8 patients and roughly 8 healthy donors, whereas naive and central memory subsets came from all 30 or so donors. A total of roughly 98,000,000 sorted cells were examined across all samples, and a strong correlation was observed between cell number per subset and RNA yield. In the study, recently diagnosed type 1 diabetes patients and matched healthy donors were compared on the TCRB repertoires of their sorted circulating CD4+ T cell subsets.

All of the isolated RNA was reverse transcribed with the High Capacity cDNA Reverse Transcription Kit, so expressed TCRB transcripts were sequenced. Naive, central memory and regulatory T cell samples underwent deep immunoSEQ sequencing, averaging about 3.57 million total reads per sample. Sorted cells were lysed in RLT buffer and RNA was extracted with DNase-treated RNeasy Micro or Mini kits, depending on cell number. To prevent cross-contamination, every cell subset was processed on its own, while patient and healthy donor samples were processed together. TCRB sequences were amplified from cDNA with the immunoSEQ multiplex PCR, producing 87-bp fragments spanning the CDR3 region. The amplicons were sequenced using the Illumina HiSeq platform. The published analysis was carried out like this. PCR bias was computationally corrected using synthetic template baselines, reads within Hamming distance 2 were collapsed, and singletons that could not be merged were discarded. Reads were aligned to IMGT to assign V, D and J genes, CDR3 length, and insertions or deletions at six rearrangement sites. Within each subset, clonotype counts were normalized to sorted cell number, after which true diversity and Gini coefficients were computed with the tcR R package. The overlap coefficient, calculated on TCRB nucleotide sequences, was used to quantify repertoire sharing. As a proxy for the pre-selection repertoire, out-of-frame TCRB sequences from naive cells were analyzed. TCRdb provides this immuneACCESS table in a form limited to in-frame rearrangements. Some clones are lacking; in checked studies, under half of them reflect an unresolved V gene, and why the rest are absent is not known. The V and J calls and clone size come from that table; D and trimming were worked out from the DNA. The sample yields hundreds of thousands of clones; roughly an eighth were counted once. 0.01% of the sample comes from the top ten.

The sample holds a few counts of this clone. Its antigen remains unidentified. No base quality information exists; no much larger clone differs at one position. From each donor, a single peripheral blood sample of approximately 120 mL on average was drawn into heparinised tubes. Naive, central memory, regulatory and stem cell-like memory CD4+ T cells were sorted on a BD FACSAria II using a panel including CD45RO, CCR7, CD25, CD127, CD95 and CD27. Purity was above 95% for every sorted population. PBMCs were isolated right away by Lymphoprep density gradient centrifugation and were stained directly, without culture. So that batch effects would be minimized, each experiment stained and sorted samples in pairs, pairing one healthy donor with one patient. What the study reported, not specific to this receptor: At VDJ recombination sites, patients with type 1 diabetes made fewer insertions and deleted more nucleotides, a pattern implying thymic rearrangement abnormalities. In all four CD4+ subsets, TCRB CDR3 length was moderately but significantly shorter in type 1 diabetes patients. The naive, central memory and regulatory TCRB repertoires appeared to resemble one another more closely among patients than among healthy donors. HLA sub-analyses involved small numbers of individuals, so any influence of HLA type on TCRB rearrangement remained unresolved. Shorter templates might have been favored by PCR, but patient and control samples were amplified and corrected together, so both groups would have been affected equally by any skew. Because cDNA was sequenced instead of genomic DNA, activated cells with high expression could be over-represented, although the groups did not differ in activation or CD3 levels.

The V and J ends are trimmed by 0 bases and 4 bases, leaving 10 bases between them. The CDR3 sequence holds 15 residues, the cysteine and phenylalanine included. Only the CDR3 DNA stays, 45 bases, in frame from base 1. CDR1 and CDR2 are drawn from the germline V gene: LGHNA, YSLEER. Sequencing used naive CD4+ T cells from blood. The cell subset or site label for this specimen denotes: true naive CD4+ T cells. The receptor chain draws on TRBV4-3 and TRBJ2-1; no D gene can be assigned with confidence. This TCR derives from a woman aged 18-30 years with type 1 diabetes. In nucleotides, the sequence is TGCGCCAGCAGCCAAGAAATCCCCGGGTACAATGAGCAGTTCTTC. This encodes CASSQEIPGYNEQFF.